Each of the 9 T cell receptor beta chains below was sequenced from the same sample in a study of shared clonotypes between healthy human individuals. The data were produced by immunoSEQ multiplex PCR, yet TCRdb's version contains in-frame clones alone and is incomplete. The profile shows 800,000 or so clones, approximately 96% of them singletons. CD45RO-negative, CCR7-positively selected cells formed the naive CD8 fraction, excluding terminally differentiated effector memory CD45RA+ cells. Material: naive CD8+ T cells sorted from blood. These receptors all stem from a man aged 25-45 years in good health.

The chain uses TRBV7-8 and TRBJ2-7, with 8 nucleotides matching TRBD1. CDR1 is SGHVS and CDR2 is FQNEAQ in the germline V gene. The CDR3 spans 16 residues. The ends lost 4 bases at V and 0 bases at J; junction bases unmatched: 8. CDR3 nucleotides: TGTGCCAGCAGCTCCGACCGGGACAGGTACTCCTACGAGCAGTACTTC. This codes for CASSSDRDRYSYEQYF.

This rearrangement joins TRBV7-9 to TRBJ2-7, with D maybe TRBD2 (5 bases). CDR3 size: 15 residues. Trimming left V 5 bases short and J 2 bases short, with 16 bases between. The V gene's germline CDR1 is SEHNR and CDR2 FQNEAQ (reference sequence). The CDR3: CASSPAAGLPYEQYF. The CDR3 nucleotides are TGTGCCAGCAGCCCGGCTGCGGGCCTACCCTACGAGCAGTACTTC. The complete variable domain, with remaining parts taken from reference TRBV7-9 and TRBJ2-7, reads DTGVSQNPRHKITKRGQNVTFRCDPISEHNRLYWYRQTLGQGPEFLTYFQNEAQLEKSRLLSDRFSAERPKGSFSTLEIQRTEQGDSAMYLCASSPAAGLPYEQYFGPGTRLTVT.

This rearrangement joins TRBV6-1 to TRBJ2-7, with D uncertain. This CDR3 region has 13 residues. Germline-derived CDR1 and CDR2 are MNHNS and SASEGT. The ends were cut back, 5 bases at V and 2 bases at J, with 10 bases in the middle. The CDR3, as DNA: TGTGCCAGCAGTTTACACGGTACCTACGAGCAGTACTTC. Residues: CASSLHGTYEQYF.

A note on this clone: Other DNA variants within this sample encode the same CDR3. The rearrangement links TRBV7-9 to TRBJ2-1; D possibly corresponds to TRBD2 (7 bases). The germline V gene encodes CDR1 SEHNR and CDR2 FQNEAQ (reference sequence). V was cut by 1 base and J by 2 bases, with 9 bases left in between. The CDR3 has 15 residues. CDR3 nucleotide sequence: TGTGCCAGCAGCTTAGTAGGGGGGGCCTACAATGAGCAGTTCTTC. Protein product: CASSLVGGAYNEQFF.

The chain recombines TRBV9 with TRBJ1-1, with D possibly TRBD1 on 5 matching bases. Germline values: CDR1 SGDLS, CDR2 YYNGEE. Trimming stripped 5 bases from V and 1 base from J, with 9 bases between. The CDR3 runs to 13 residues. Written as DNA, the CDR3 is TGTGCCAGCAGTGGGGACGCGAACACTGAAGCTTTCTTT. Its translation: CASSGDANTEAFF.

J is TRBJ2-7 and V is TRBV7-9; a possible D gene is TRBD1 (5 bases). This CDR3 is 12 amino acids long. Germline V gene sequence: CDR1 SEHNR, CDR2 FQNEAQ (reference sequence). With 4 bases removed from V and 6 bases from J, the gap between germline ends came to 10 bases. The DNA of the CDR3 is TGTGCCAGCAGCTCCGGACACCTCGAGCAGTACTTC. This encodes CASSSGHLEQYF.

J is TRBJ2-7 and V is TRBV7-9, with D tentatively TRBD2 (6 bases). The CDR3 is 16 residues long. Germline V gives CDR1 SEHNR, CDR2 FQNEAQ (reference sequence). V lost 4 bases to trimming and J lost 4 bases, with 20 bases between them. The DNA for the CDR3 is TGTGCCAGCAGCTCGCGCGACCCGGAGGGATTGTACGAGCAGTACTTC. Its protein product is CASSSRDPEGLYEQYF. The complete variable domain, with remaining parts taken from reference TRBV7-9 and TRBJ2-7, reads DTGVSQNPRHKITKRGQNVTFRCDPISEHNRLYWYRQTLGQGPEFLTYFQNEAQLEKSRLLSDRFSAERPKGSFSTLEIQRTEQGDSAMYLCASSSRDPEGLYEQYFGPGTRLTVT.

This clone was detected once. CDR3 nucleotides: TGTGCCAGCAGCTACGGACAGGCCTACGAGCAGTACTTC. The encoded protein is CASSYGQAYEQYF. The rearrangement joins TRBV5-4 to TRBJ2-7; TRBD1 matches 7 bases. Germline assignment: CDR1 SGHNT and CDR2 YYREEE (reference sequence). V lost 3 bases and J lost 2; bases outside the gene matches: 2. CDR3 length: 13 amino acids.

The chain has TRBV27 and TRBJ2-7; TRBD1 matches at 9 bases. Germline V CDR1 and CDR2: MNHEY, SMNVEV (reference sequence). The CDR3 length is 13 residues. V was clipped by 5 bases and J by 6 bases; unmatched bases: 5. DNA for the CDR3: TGTGCCAGCAGTAACAGGGGGCGCTTCGAGCAGTACTTC. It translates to CASSNRGRFEQYF.